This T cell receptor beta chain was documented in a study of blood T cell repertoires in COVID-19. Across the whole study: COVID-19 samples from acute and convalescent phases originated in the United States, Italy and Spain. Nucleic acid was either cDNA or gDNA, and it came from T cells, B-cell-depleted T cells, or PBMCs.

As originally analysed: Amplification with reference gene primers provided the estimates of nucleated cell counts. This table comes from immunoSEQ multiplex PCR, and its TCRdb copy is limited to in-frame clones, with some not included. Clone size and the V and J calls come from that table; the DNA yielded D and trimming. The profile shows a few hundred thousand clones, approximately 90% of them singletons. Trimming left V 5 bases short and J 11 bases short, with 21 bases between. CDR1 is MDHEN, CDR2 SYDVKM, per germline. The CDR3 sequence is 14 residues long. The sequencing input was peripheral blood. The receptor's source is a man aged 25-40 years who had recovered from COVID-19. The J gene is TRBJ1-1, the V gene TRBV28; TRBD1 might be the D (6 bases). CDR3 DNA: TGTGCCAGCAGTACACCGGGCCTAGAGGGGGACGCTTTCTTT. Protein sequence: CASSTPGLEGDAFF.